The 28 T cell receptor beta chains below all came from one sample that was sequenced in a study of PD-L1 blockade in urothelial cancer. Time point: peripheral blood 6 weeks after treatment start. Only in-frame clones appear in the TCRdb table, and some are missing; sequencing was by immunoSEQ multiplex PCR. The sample holds 50,000 or so clones, around 85% seen once. Sequences were derived from PBMCs, sampled around atezolizumab (anti-PD-L1) treatment. The receptor set was obtained from a man aged 45 to 65 with urothelial cancer.

The chain is built from TRBV6-5 and TRBJ2-7, with D maybe TRBD1 (6 bases). Germline V gene data show CDR1 as MNHEY and CDR2 as SVGAGI. The length of the CDR3 is 12 residues. V was pared by 2 bases and J by 7 bases, with 9 bases between. CDR3 sequence reads: CASSYVRGEQYF. Written as DNA, the CDR3 is TGTGCCAGCAGTTACGTCAGGGGTGAGCAGTACTTC.

The CDR3 nucleotides are TGTGCCAGCAGCCCAGACTTTTCCGAGCAGTACTTC. This encodes CASSPDFSEQYF. V and J are TRBV7-8 and TRBJ2-7; D uncertain. CDR1 SGHVS and CDR2 FQNEAQ come from the germline V gene. The CDR3 is 12 residues long. V lost 5 bases and J 6 bases, leaving 11 bases between the germline ends.

The chain has TRBV6-5 and TRBJ2-3; TRBD2 agrees at 8 bases. The CDR3 is made up of 15 amino acids. Per germline, CDR1 MNHEY and CDR2 SVGAGI. With 5 bases clipped from V and 2 bases from J, the junction kept 6 bases outside the gene matches. In nucleotides, the CDR3 is TGTGCCAGCAGTACCCCGGGGGGGGCCACAGATACGCAGTATTTT. Translating gives CASSTPGGATDTQYF.

The chain combines TRBV12-5 with TRBJ1-4, with D tentatively TRBD1 (5 bases). The CDR3 loop spans 16 amino acids. CDR1 LGHNT and CDR2 FRNRAP come from the germline V gene. Between the trimmed V and J ends, which lost 5 bases and 7 bases, there was a span of 20 bases. The CDR3 loop is CASGPGSGLRGEKLFF. CDR3 in DNA: TGTGCTAGTGGTCCCGGGTCGGGACTTCGAGGTGAAAAACTGTTTTTT.

This sequence joins TRBV6-6 and TRBJ2-2; perhaps TRBD2 as D (6 bases). The CDR3 sequence is 14 residues long. Germline lookup yields CDR1 MNHNY and CDR2 SVGAGI (reference sequence). Trimming removed 2 bases from V and 5 bases from J, with 9 bases in between. The CDR3 region is CASSYVAGTGELFF. For the CDR3, the DNA is TGTGCCAGCAGTTACGTTGCGGGGACCGGGGAGCTGTTTTTT.

This rearrangement joins TRBV11-3 to TRBJ2-1; D perhaps matches TRBD2 (5 bases). Germline V gene lookup returns CDR1 SGHNT and CDR2 YENEEA. V was pared by 2 bases and J by 2 bases, with 7 bases between. This CDR3 comprises 14 residues. The CDR3 region is CASSLTGTYNEQFF. The CDR3 DNA sequence: TGTGCCAGCAGCTTAACGGGGACCTACAATGAGCAGTTCTTC.

CDR3 DNA sequence: TGTGCCAGCAGCAGACAGGGGGCGATGACTGGGGCCAACGTCCTGACTTTC. This gives the protein CASSRQGAMTGANVLTF. The chain employs TRBV11-2 and TRBJ2-6, with 10 bases fitting TRBD1. Germline V gene data show CDR1 as SGHAT and CDR2 as FQNNGV. V gave up 5 bases and J gave up 2 bases; unmatched junction bases: 6. CDR3 length equals 17 residues.

The rearrangement joins TRBV9 to TRBJ2-4; possible D gene TRBD1, 5 bases. The germline V and J ends were trimmed by 0 bases and 8 bases, with 12 bases remaining between them. The germline V gene encodes CDR1 SGDLS and CDR2 YYNGEE. The CDR3 is made up of 14 amino acids. The CDR3: CASSVEGAGDIQYF. DNA of the CDR3: TGTGCCAGCAGCGTAGAAGGGGCTGGGGACATTCAGTACTTC.

The V call is TRBV5-6, the J call TRBJ2-7; D is possibly TRBD1 (5 bases). Trimming pared 2 bases from V and 7 bases from J, leaving 13 bases between. This CDR3 is built from 13 residues. Germline V lookup: CDR1 SGHDT, CDR2 YYEEEE. The CDR3 protein is CASSFGPSGEQYF. CDR3 DNA: TGTGCCAGCAGCTTCGGGCCTTCAGGGGAGCAGTACTTC.

The V and J genes are TRBV18 and TRBJ2-7, with unresolved D. The germline CDR1 and CDR2 sequences are KGHSH and LQKENI. Trimming took off 9 bases at V and 5 bases at J, with 17 bases between the two ends. This CDR3 is built from 13 residues. CDR3 DNA: TGTGCCAGGCTTCGTCAGACGAGGAACGAGCAGTACTTC. Its protein product is CARLRQTRNEQYF.

DNA of the CDR3: TGTGCCAGCAGTCCAACAGGGGTAGGCTACACCTTC. Translated: CASSPTGVGYTF. The chain carries TRBV27 and TRBJ1-2; 7 bases are a match to TRBD1. Trimming cost V 5 bases and J 8 bases; bases outside gene matches: 5. The CDR3 sequence is 12 residues long. CDR1 MNHEY and CDR2 SMNVEV come from the germline V gene (reference sequence).

The chain combines TRBV30 with TRBJ1-4, with 7 bases identical to TRBD1. The junction had 11 bases not matched to a gene; V was cut back by 1 base and J by 12 bases. This CDR3 has 14 residues. Per the germline V gene, CDR1 is GTSNPN and CDR2 is SVGIG (reference sequence). The CDR3 loop reads CAWSDRGPSRELFF. The CDR3 DNA is TGTGCCTGGAGTGACAGGGGTCCTTCCCGGGAACTGTTTTTT.

This clone was observed a few times. The chain links TRBV14 to TRBJ2-3; no reliable D call. The CDR3 covers 13 residues. Between the trimmed V and J ends, which lost 4 bases and 5 bases, there was a span of 10 bases. Germline-derived CDR1 and CDR2 are SGHDN and FVKESK. CDR3: CASSRFDLDTQYF. The CDR3 DNA sequence: TGTGCCAGCAGCCGATTCGACTTAGATACGCAGTATTTT.

In this sample, this clone turned up once. The chain couples TRBV5-1 to TRBJ1-2; 10 bases map to TRBD1. J gave up 2 bases and V 4 bases, and 5 bases lay outside the gene matches. CDR3 length: 15 amino acids. CDR1 and CDR2 (germline): SGHRS, YFSETQ. The DNA for the CDR3 is TGCGCCAGCAGCGTGACAGGGGGCGCAAACTATGGCTACACCTTC. Translation: CASSVTGGANYGYTF.

This clone was counted a single time. The V gene is TRBV18, the J gene TRBJ1-3, with TRBD1 matching 7 bases. The V gene's germline CDR1 is KGHSH and CDR2 LQKENI. V lost 2 bases, J lost 14 bases, and 12 bases stayed unmatched. The CDR3 is 14 amino acids. CDR3 residues: CASSPSRQGFALYF. The CDR3 DNA reads TGTGCCAGCTCACCATCGAGACAGGGTTTTGCCTTATATTTT.

The chain couples TRBV2 to TRBJ1-1, with 9 bases lining up with TRBD1. The V and J ends lost 7 bases and 6 bases, in that order; junction bases with no gene match: 9. This CDR3 has 14 amino acids. Germline CDR1 is SNHLY and CDR2 is FYNNEI. CDR3 coding DNA: TGTGCCAGCACCCGGACAGGGGTAGTCGCTGAAGCTTTCTTT. Translating it yields CASTRTGVVAEAFF.

The gene calls are TRBV11-2 and TRBJ2-3, with 7 bases lining up with TRBD2. The V gene end was trimmed by 1 base and the J gene end by 3 bases; junction bases not matched to a gene: 4. The CDR3 extends over 15 amino acids. Germline CDR1 is SGHAT and CDR2 is FQNNGV. In nucleotides, the CDR3 is TGTGCCAGCAGCTTAGCGGGAGGAGGTACAGATACGCAGTATTTT. Protein product: CASSLAGGGTDTQYF.

The chain recombines TRBV25-1 with TRBJ2-5; tentative D call: TRBD2 (6 bases). The V and J ends lost 2 bases and 1 base respectively, with 11 bases between them. The CDR3 has 15 residues. The germline gives CDR1 MGHDK, CDR2 SYGVNS. CDR3 in amino acids: CASSEVGGPQETQYF. Written as DNA, the CDR3 is TGTGCCAGCAGTGAAGTGGGAGGACCCCAAGAGACCCAGTACTTC.

The rearrangement uses TRBV6-5 and TRBJ1-2, with a tentative D call TRBD1 (5 bases). Germline assignment: CDR1 MNHEY and CDR2 SVGAGI. This CDR3 has 14 residues. V gave up 0 bases and J gave up 7 bases, with 12 bases separating them. DNA for the CDR3: TGTGCCAGCAGTTACTCGTGGGGAAGGGGTGGCTACACCTTC. This encodes CASSYSWGRGGYTF.

The chain couples TRBV28 to TRBJ1-2, with D unresolved. V lost 2 bases and J 0 bases, leaving 7 bases between the germline ends. The length of the CDR3 is 14 residues. The germline gives CDR1 MDHEN, CDR2 SYDVKM. The CDR3 region has the DNA TGTGCCAGCAGTTTAGAGCCCGCTAACTATGGCTACACCTTC. It translates to CASSLEPANYGYTF.

The table lists this clone with a count of one. The genes are TRBV6-4 and TRBJ2-1; D remains unclear. The V gene's germline CDR1 is MRHNA and CDR2 SNTAGT. CDR3 length: 13 residues. Trimming left V 1 base short and J 9 bases short, with 10 bases between. DNA of the CDR3: TGTGCCAGCAGTGACTGGTCAAACGGTGAGCAGTTCTTC. Translating it yields CASSDWSNGEQFF.

This rearrangement joins TRBV5-1 to TRBJ1-2; D may be TRBD1 (6 bases). CDR3 length: 16 residues. CDR1 and CDR2 from the germline V gene are SGHRS and YFSETQ. Trimming shortened V by 0 bases and J by 3 bases, and 15 bases separated the two germline ends. CDR3 amino acids: CASSLERPGADYGYTF. Written as DNA, the CDR3 is TGCGCCAGCAGCTTGGAGCGGCCAGGGGCGGACTATGGCTACACCTTC.

V usage is TRBV18 and J usage is TRBJ2-2; no firm D call. The CDR3 is 12 residues long. Germline V CDR1 and CDR2: KGHSH, LQKENI. V was cut by 6 bases and J by 7 bases, with 9 bases left in between. CDR3 protein: CASSPGGGELFF. As DNA, the CDR3 is TGTGCCAGCTCCCCCGGCGGCGGGGAGCTGTTTTTT.

V usage is TRBV11-2 and J usage is TRBJ1-2; D call uncertain. The CDR3 totals 14 residues. Trimming removed 0 bases at V and 2 bases at J, with 7 bases between. From germline, CDR1 is SGHAT and CDR2 FQNNGV. The CDR3 DNA reads as TGTGCCAGCAGCTTAGACCCGGGAAACTATGGCTACACCTTC. It specifies CASSLDPGNYGYTF. The full variable domain, in which reference TRBV11-2 and TRBJ1-2 provide the parts outside the CDR3, is EAGVAQSPRYKIIEKRQSVAFWCNPISGHATLYWYQQILGQGPKLLIQFQNNGVVDDSQLPKDRFSAERLKGVDSTLKIQPAKLEDSAVYLCASSLDPGNYGYTFGSGTRLTVV.

As for this clone: Other DNA sequences in this specimen translate into the identical CDR3. The V and J genes are TRBV20-1 and TRBJ1-4; TRBD1 might be the D (6 bases). Per germline, CDR1 DFQATT and CDR2 SNEGSKA (reference sequence). V shed 5 bases and J shed 6 bases, with 7 bases lying between them. The CDR3 contains 11 residues. In nucleotides, the CDR3 is TGCAGTGCTTACAGGGATGAAAAACTGTTTTTT. Translating it yields CSAYRDEKLFF.

V and J are TRBV5-6 and TRBJ1-4; 7 bases agree with TRBD1. This CDR3 contains 15 residues. Germline values: CDR1 SGHDT, CDR2 YYEEEE. The junction had 10 bases not matched to a gene; V was cut back by 5 bases and J by 6 bases. CDR3 protein: CASRGRGLRYEKLFF. CDR3 nucleotides: TGTGCCAGCAGAGGAAGGGGGCTTCGGTATGAAAAACTGTTTTTT.

This chain uses TRBV7-6 with TRBJ2-1; D possibly corresponds to TRBD2 (6 bases). Germline CDR1 reads SGHVS; CDR2 reads FNYEAQ. The CDR3 consists of 17 residues. Trimming removed 5 bases from V and 3 bases from J, with 20 bases in between. The DNA for the CDR3 is TGTGCCAGCAGCCCCGCTGACTTCGGGAGTCTCTACAATGAGCAGTTCTTC. It translates to CASSPADFGSLYNEQFF.

Only a few counts were recorded for this clone. The chain joins TRBV28 to TRBJ2-7, with D hard to call. The germline CDR1 and CDR2 sequences are MDHEN and SYDVKM. This CDR3 contains 12 residues. Deletions cut 3 bases from V and 9 bases from J, with 12 bases between. For the CDR3, the DNA is TGTGCCAGCAGTTTGTTACTGAGGCGGCAGTACTTC. Translation gives CASSLLLRRQYF.